This T cell receptor beta chain comes out of a study of T-cell memory formation after mild COVID-19. General study results and limits: Pre-infection memory already had some responding clones, implying cross-reactive memory joined.

V was pared by 9 bases and J by 3 bases, with 11 bases between. Germline-derived CDR1 and CDR2 are KGHDR and SFDVKD. This CDR3 contains 13 residues. This clonotype was counted between two and nine times. Its antigen is not identified. Amplification by 5'RACE using constant-segment primers produced TCR alpha and TCR beta cDNA libraries that carried sample barcodes and UMIs. MiXCR was run by TCRdb on the 5' RACE reads, yielding one entry per CDR3 protein. Of 530,000 or so distinct CDR3 sequences listed, 17% are singletons. Sequences were obtained from PBMCs or a T cell subset sorted from them (not recorded which). The chain employs TRBV24-1 and TRBJ1-3; D is ambiguous. The TCR comes from an adult woman who had mild COVID-19 (a few samples of this study predate the infection). Cell type and time point are not known. CDR3 in DNA: TGTGCCACCCAATCTGACATTGGAAACACCATATATTTT. Translation: CATQSDIGNTIYF.